The clone carrying this T cell receptor beta chain was found a few times. Antigen: not known. The CDR3 sequence is 17 residues long. Per germline, CDR1 WNHNN and CDR2 SYGVQD (reference sequence). V dropped 3 bases and J dropped 2 bases, with 16 bases sitting between them. The data derive from a study of cytomegalovirus exposure and HLA in healthy donors. Study outcomes and limitations: The study designated 164 TCR beta chains cytomegalovirus-associated. Apart from CMV serostatus, no immune exposure information was available. Analysis was carried out at a later point, and it linked a missense DCLRE1C variant to TCR beta V- and J-gene trimming.

Both 60 Vbeta primers and 13 Jbeta primers went into the PCR. Repertoires were generated with immunoSEQ multiplex PCR, while TCRdb's copy carries only in-frame clones and drops some. The sample has 110,000 to 150,000 clones, around 84% seen once; the top ten hold about 2.5%. The receptor was isolated from a boy aged 2 to 10 in good health and CMV-seronegative. The chain recombines TRBV10-1 with TRBJ2-2, with D possibly matching TRBD1 (6 bases). The specimen sequenced was PBMCs. The CDR3 here is CASSDPPGTPNTGELFF. The CDR3 DNA sequence: TGCGCCAGCAGTGACCCACCCGGGACACCTAACACCGGGGAGCTGTTTTTT.